These 18 T cell receptor beta chains were sequenced from one sample in a study of T cells after yellow fever vaccination. TCRdb analysed the 5' RACE reads with MiXCR anew, one entry per CDR3 protein. The sample lists approximately 9,300 distinct CDR3 sequences, 4.5% to 5.5% occurring once. The sequencing used PBMCs, either bulk or a sorted T-cell subset (CD4+, CD8+, memory, or dextramer-sorted; not recorded which), collected roughly 14 days after the first yellow fever vaccination. All receptors derive from a man aged 18 to 35 who received the YFV17D yellow fever vaccine.

This sequence joins TRBV5-3 and TRBJ1-6, with D hard to call. TRBV5-3 is sorted into the ORF group, with uncertain function. V was shortened by 8 bases and J by 4 bases, with 19 bases between the two germline ends. CDR3 length equals 16 residues. CDR3 coding DNA: TGTGCCAGCGGCCCTGGGCAGGACGCTTATAATTCACCCCTCCACTTT. Translation gives CASGPGQDAYNSPLHF.

In its sample, this clonotype is medium-sized. This sequence joins TRBV4-1 and TRBJ1-1; 9 bases match TRBD1. This CDR3 has 16 residues. V dropped 3 bases and J dropped 11; count of bases not matched to a gene: 16. CDR1 is MGHRA and CDR2 is YSYEKL in the germline V gene. CDR3 bases: TGCGCCAGCAGCCAGGGCCTGGGACAGGGTAATTTTTCGGCTTTCTTT. This encodes CASSQGLGQGNFSAFF.

This clonotype was counted at least ten times. The chain recombines TRBV5-1 with TRBJ2-1, with D perhaps TRBD1 or TRBD2 (6 bases each). This CDR3 has 15 residues. Germline V gene lookup returns CDR1 SGHRS and CDR2 YFSETQ. Deletions cut 4 bases from V and 1 base from J, with 12 bases between. This chain's CDR3 is CASSQEGDSYNEQFF. CDR3 DNA sequence: TGCGCCAGCAGCCAGGAGGGGGATTCCTACAATGAGCAGTTCTTC. The variable domain in full, with the rest retrieved from reference TRBV5-1 and TRBJ2-1, is KAGVTQTPRYLIKTRGQQVTLSCSPISGHRSVSWYQQTPGQGLQFLFEYFSETQRNKGNFPGRFSGRQFSNSRSEMNVSTLELGDSALYLCASSQEGDSYNEQFFGPGTRLTVL.

Judged by abundance, this clonotype is medium-sized (0.01 to 0.1%). This rearrangement joins TRBV6-5 to TRBJ2-6; 8 bases align to TRBD1. The CDR3 contains 15 residues. The junction had 6 bases not matched to a gene; V was cut back by 7 bases and J by 4 bases. Per germline, CDR1 MNHEY and CDR2 SVGAGI. The CDR3 is CASTNRGSGANVLTF. In DNA form, the CDR3 reads TGTGCCAGCACCAACAGGGGGTCGGGGGCCAACGTCCTGACTTTC.

This clonotype was observed at least ten times. The chain uses TRBV5-1 and TRBJ2-1; TRBD2 agrees at 10 bases. The CDR3 is made up of 15 amino acids. Per the germline V gene, CDR1 is SGHRS and CDR2 is YFSETQ. Germline trimming cut 4 bases from V and 9 bases from J; bases unmatched to any gene: 10. Here the CDR3 DNA reads TGCGCCAGCAGCCCAACTAGCGGGGTAAGGGGTGAGCAGTTCTTC. This encodes CASSPTSGVRGEQFF.

This clonotype qualifies as medium-sized. The chain links TRBV20-1 to TRBJ2-3; D may match TRBD1 or TRBD2 (5 bases each). Germline CDR1 is DFQATT and CDR2 is SNEGSKA (reference sequence). Trimming removed 6 bases at V and 4 bases at J, with 20 bases between. The CDR3 is made up of 15 amino acids. CDR3 sequence reads: CSAGLSGPRADTQYF. The CDR3 DNA is TGCAGTGCGGGGTTATCGGGGCCTCGGGCAGATACGCAGTATTTT.

This clonotype came up many times. This sequence joins TRBV10-1 and TRBJ2-2; unclear D gene. Looked up from germline, CDR1 is WNHNN and CDR2 is SYGVQD (reference sequence). The CDR3 has 14 residues. With 3 bases removed from V and 2 bases from J, the gap between germline ends came to 7 bases. The CDR3 DNA sequence: TGCGCCAGCAGTGAAGGGCTAAACACCGGGGAGCTGTTTTTT. It encodes CASSEGLNTGELFF.

This clonotype is medium-sized (0.01 to 0.1%) in the sample. The chain carries TRBV13 and TRBJ2-3, with 7 positions matching TRBD2. V was clipped by 2 bases and J by 1 base; unmatched bases: 3. This CDR3 comprises 15 residues. Germline CDR1 is PRHDT and CDR2 is FYEKMQ (reference sequence). The CDR3 loop reads CASSLRAGGTDTQYF. CDR3 DNA: TGTGCCAGCAGCTTACGGGCGGGGGGCACAGATACGCAGTATTTT.

In its sample, this clonotype was seen many times. The chain has TRBV24-1 and TRBJ2-3; D call uncertain. Trimming stripped 2 bases from V and 2 bases from J, with 1 base between. This CDR3 comprises 12 residues. In germline, CDR1 is KGHDR, CDR2 SFDVKD. The CDR3 region has the DNA TGTGCCACCAGTGATTCCACAGATACGCAGTATTTT. Translated: CATSDSTDTQYF.

By share of the sample, this clonotype is medium-sized. V and J are TRBV18 and TRBJ2-3, with D possibly TRBD1 on 6 matching bases. Deletions cut 6 bases from V and 3 bases from J, with 13 bases between. The germline gives CDR1 KGHSH, CDR2 LQKENI. The CDR3 runs to 14 residues. The CDR3 loop is CASSPETGTDTQYF. In DNA, the CDR3 is TGTGCCAGCTCGCCCGAGACAGGAACAGATACGCAGTATTTT.

Many counts were recorded for this clonotype. This chain uses TRBV19 with TRBJ2-2; TRBD1 aligns across 8 bases. This CDR3 region has 15 residues. The trim removed 7 bases at V and 7 bases at J, leaving 11 bases unmatched. CDR1 and CDR2 from the germline V gene are LNHDA and SQIVND (reference sequence). CDR3 sequence (DNA): TGTGCCAGTACCCAGGGGGCAGGGGCGGTCGGGGAGCTGTTTTTT. Residues: CASTQGAGAVGELFF.

This clonotype was detected many times. The V call is TRBV7-2, the J call TRBJ1-3, with D perhaps TRBD1 (6 bases). The CDR3 is 13 residues long. The ends were cut back, 4 bases at V and 6 bases at J, with 10 bases in the middle. The germline CDR1 and CDR2 sequences are SGHTA and FQGNSA. In DNA form, the CDR3 reads TGTGCCAGCAGCTGGGACACCCCAAACACCATATATTTT. Translating it yields CASSWDTPNTIYF.

This clonotype was detected ten times or more. The J gene is TRBJ1-1, the V gene TRBV28; TRBD1 aligns across 8 bases. Looked up from germline, CDR1 is MDHEN and CDR2 is SYDVKM. CDR3 length equals 13 residues. V lost 10 bases, J lost 5 bases, and 9 bases stayed unmatched. CDR3 DNA: TGTGCCACCGACAGGGGCCCGTGGACTGAAGCTTTCTTT. Its translation is CATDRGPWTEAFF.

V gene TRBV3-1 combines with J gene TRBJ2-3; maybe TRBD1 (5 bases). Per germline, CDR1 LGHDT and CDR2 YNNKEL (reference sequence). The CDR3 contains 15 residues. Deletions cut 11 bases from V and 7 bases from J, with 25 bases between. The chain's CDR3 is CASSKPVPWTHTQYF. The CDR3 DNA reads TGTGCCTCCTCCAAGCCCGTCCCTTGGACACATACGCAGTATTTT.

This clonotype showed up many times. The chain couples TRBV4-2 to TRBJ1-4; D is undetermined. Germline lookup yields CDR1 LGHNA and CDR2 YNFKEQ. The CDR3 has 13 residues. V lost 1 base and J 4 bases, leaving 4 bases between the germline ends. CDR3: CASSQAGNEKLFF. CDR3 nucleotide sequence: TGTGCCAGCAGCCAAGCGGGTAATGAAAAACTGTTTTTT.

In this sample, this clonotype turned up many times. The chain joins TRBV5-1 to TRBJ2-6; 9 positions agree with TRBD1. Germline-derived CDR1 and CDR2 are SGHRS and YFSETQ. There are 18 residues in the CDR3. The J segment lost 1 base and the V segment lost 5 bases, leaving 10 bases of the junction unmatched. The CDR3 spells CASRSSGTGPSGANVLTF. CDR3 coding DNA: TGCGCCAGCAGATCTTCCGGGACAGGGCCTTCTGGGGCCAACGTCCTGACTTTC.

This clonotype is medium-sized. V and J are TRBV12-3 or TRBV12-4 and TRBJ2-1; TRBD2 agrees at 10 bases. The CDR3 is made up of 12 amino acids. The V gene end was trimmed by 6 bases and the J gene end by 15 bases; junction bases not matched to a gene: 8. For the CDR3, the DNA is TGTGCCAGCAGCCGTAGCGGGGGGCTGGGGTTCTTC. This encodes CASSRSGGLGFF.

This clonotype was recorded at least ten times. The V call is TRBV20-1, the J call TRBJ2-5, with 8 bases identical to TRBD2. V was clipped by 2 bases and J by 6 bases; unmatched bases: 8. The CDR3 runs to 14 residues. CDR1 and CDR2 (germline): DFQATT, SNEGSKA (reference sequence). The CDR3 nucleotides read TGCAGTGCTAGAAAGACTAGCGCCACTAAGACCCAGTACTTC. This encodes CSARKTSATKTQYF.